The rows below give T cell receptor beta chains drawn from one sample of a study of T cell responses to AZD1222 COVID-19 vaccine. Some clones are missing from TCRdb's copy, which holds only in-frame ones; the method was immunoSEQ multiplex PCR. This table has tens of thousands of clones, 65% to 85% appearing once. Sequencing was performed on peripheral blood, taken on day 0 of AZD1222 vaccination. These receptor sequences come from an adult in good health. Each CDR3 is given without its conserved first and last residue. Fields, in order: V gene, J gene, CDR3 length, CDR3 protein.

V gene: TRBV6-6
J gene: TRBJ1-3
CDR3 length: 14
CDR3 protein: ASSYSRGLTGNTIY

V gene: TRBV18
J gene: TRBJ1-1
CDR3 length: 13
CDR3 protein: ASSPGRRNRGEAF

V gene: TRBV6-2/TRBV6-3
J gene: TRBJ1-3
CDR3 length: 12
CDR3 protein: ASSASGERNTIY

V gene: TRBV7-2
J gene: TRBJ2-3
CDR3 length: 13
CDR3 protein: ASSSRITSTDTQY

V gene: TRBV20-1
J gene: TRBJ2-1
CDR3 length: 15
CDR3 protein: SASGLAETPSYNEQF

V gene: TRBV5-4
J gene: TRBJ1-4
CDR3 length: 15
CDR3 protein: ASSSGTGLATNEKLF

V gene: TRBV11-1
J gene: TRBJ2-7
CDR3 length: 12
CDR3 protein: ASSVTSGSGEQY

V gene: TRBV28
J gene: TRBJ2-5
CDR3 length: 15
CDR3 protein: ATYPVGTSGRGETQY

V gene: TRBV30
J gene: TRBJ2-5
CDR3 length: 10
CDR3 protein: ALDSGGETQY

V gene: TRBV12-3/TRBV12-4
J gene: TRBJ1-1
CDR3 length: 11
CDR3 protein: ASSLGESTEAF

V gene: TRBV5-1
J gene: TRBJ2-1
CDR3 length: 13
CDR3 protein: ASSLAESSYNEQF

V gene: TRBV19
J gene: TRBJ2-3
CDR3 length: 13
CDR3 protein: ASNPSGSLADTQY

V gene: TRBV4-3
J gene: TRBJ2-7
CDR3 length: 14
CDR3 protein: ASSQESTSRAHEQY

V gene: TRBV6-4
J gene: TRBJ2-2
CDR3 length: 11
CDR3 protein: ASSVDVSGELF

V gene: TRBV9
J gene: TRBJ2-7
CDR3 length: 13
CDR3 protein: ASSVDLAGGYEQY

V gene: TRBV29-1
J gene: TRBJ2-1
CDR3 length: 13
CDR3 protein: SADGLAGDYNEQF

V gene: TRBV30
J gene: TRBJ1-1
CDR3 length: 12
CDR3 protein: AWSVRRLATEAF

V gene: TRBV12-3/TRBV12-4
J gene: TRBJ2-3
CDR3 length: 11
CDR3 protein: ASSTGNTDTQY

V gene: TRBV9
J gene: TRBJ2-2
CDR3 length: 13
CDR3 protein: ASSVDQPNTGELF

V gene: TRBV24-1
J gene: TRBJ1-1
CDR3 length: 11
CDR3 protein: ATRTGVDTEAF

V gene: TRBV28
J gene: TRBJ1-2
CDR3 length: 12
CDR3 protein: ASSPLLQGYGYT

V gene: TRBV7-8
J gene: TRBJ2-3
CDR3 length: 15
CDR3 protein: ASSLARLALSTDTQY

V gene: TRBV6-5
J gene: TRBJ2-1
CDR3 length: 12
CDR3 protein: PSRDDRGGDEQF

V gene: TRBV18
J gene: TRBJ1-2
CDR3 length: 11
CDR3 protein: ASSPRDSYGYT

V gene: TRBV6-5
J gene: TRBJ2-5
CDR3 length: 14
CDR3 protein: ASRYQATTRWETQY

V gene: TRBV2
J gene: TRBJ2-3
CDR3 length: 11
CDR3 protein: ASSEALAFTQY

V gene: TRBV28
J gene: TRBJ1-1
CDR3 length: 9
CDR3 protein: ASSLRAVAF

V gene: TRBV2
J gene: TRBJ2-7
CDR3 length: 11
CDR3 protein: ATRQGLSYEQY

V gene: TRBV7-9
J gene: TRBJ1-2
CDR3 length: 12
CDR3 protein: ASSLGGESDGYT

V gene: TRBV7-2
J gene: TRBJ2-7
CDR3 length: 15
CDR3 protein: ASSFRGGAGEPYEQY

V gene: TRBV5-1
J gene: TRBJ2-5
CDR3 length: 11
CDR3 protein: ASSLNRQETQY

V gene: TRBV5-5
J gene: TRBJ2-2
CDR3 length: 13
CDR3 protein: ASSFLDSFTGELF

V gene: TRBV20-1
J gene: TRBJ2-3
CDR3 length: 9
CDR3 protein: SAPIQASQY

V gene: TRBV6-5
J gene: TRBJ1-6
CDR3 length: 12
CDR3 protein: ASSYEYPNSPLH

V gene: TRBV4-1
J gene: TRBJ1-5
CDR3 length: 14
CDR3 protein: ASSQALQGRGQPQH

V gene: TRBV11-2
J gene: TRBJ1-1
CDR3 length: 11
CDR3 protein: ASSPTRGAEAF

V gene: TRBV7-3
J gene: TRBJ2-2
CDR3 length: 12
CDR3 protein: ASSTGQNTGELF

V gene: TRBV27
J gene: TRBJ2-2
CDR3 length: 13
CDR3 protein: ASSLKGAGTGELF

V gene: TRBV27
J gene: TRBJ2-1
CDR3 length: 15
CDR3 protein: ASSLPKLAGGPHEQF

V gene: TRBV19
J gene: TRBJ1-6
CDR3 length: 11
CDR3 protein: ASNPEYNSPLH

V gene: TRBV6-5
J gene: TRBJ2-7
CDR3 length: 13
CDR3 protein: ASRPGVGTSGEQY

V gene: TRBV28
J gene: TRBJ2-1
CDR3 length: 13
CDR3 protein: ASSFSSRGLGEQF

V gene: TRBV6-5
J gene: TRBJ1-3
CDR3 length: 13
CDR3 protein: ASSLGTVSGNTIY

V gene: TRBV24-1
J gene: TRBJ2-2
CDR3 length: 13
CDR3 protein: ATSDPGGGTGELF

V gene: TRBV6-5
J gene: TRBJ2-1
CDR3 length: 11
CDR3 protein: ASSPRTYNEQF

V gene: TRBV6-6
J gene: TRBJ1-1
CDR3 length: 9
CDR3 protein: ASGGGTEAF

V gene: TRBV5-1
J gene: TRBJ2-5
CDR3 length: 14
CDR3 protein: ASSPPTSGSFETQY

V gene: TRBV11-3
J gene: TRBJ2-1
CDR3 length: 13
CDR3 protein: ASSLEAGGYNEQF

V gene: TRBV5-4
J gene: TRBJ2-7
CDR3 length: 12
CDR3 protein: ASSDITVPYEQY

V gene: TRBV7-7
J gene: TRBJ2-3
CDR3 length: 14
CDR3 protein: ASSLRPGLSTDTQY

V gene: TRBV7-2
J gene: TRBJ1-2
CDR3 length: 11
CDR3 protein: ASSLDKGISYT

V gene: TRBV6-4
J gene: TRBJ2-2
CDR3 length: 13
CDR3 protein: ASRGGTEPTGELF